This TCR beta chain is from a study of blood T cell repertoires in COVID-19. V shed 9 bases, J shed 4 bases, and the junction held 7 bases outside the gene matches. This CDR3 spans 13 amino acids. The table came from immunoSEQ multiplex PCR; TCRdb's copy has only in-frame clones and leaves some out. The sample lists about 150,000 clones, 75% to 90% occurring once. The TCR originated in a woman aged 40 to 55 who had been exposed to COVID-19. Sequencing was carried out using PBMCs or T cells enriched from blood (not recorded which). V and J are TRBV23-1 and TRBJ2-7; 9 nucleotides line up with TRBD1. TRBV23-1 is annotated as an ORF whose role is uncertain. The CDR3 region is CASSGTGSYEQYF. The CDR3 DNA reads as TGCGCCAGTTCCGGGACAGGGAGTTACGAGCAGTACTTC.